The next 12 T cell receptor beta chains were all read from a single sample in a study of identical twins. From the 5' RACE reads, TCRdb called clonotypes with MiXCR, one entry per CDR3 protein. The table records about 460,000 distinct CDR3 sequences, approximately 15% of them present only once. This same sample was also taken into another study, of yellow fever vaccine responses in identical twins.

Sequenced: CD4+ T cells sorted from blood. The receptors were sampled from a woman aged 18-29 years in good health.

The chain recombines TRBV20-1 with TRBJ2-5; D is uncertain. Germline V gene lookup returns CDR1 DFQATT and CDR2 SNEGSKA (reference sequence). V was trimmed by 5 bases and J by 3 bases, leaving 19 bases between them. CDR3 length equals 15 residues. CDR3 coding DNA: TGCAGTGCTGCCTGGGTGGGCAGAAAGAAAGAGACCCAGTACTTC. Its protein is CSAAWVGRKKETQYF.

This clonotype was counted a few times. The gene calls are TRBV5-4 and TRBJ2-1; D unresolved. V lost 0 bases and J 0 bases, leaving 13 bases between the germline ends. This CDR3 has 17 residues. CDR1 is SGHNT, CDR2 YYREEE, per germline (reference sequence). CDR3 loop: CASSLGARVSSYNEQFF. CDR3 bases: TGTGCCAGCAGCTTGGGCGCCCGGGTGAGCTCCTACAATGAGCAGTTCTTC.

This clonotype was recorded at least ten times. The gene calls are TRBV12-3 or TRBV12-4 and TRBJ2-3, with TRBD2 identical over 10 bases. Trimming took 6 bases from V and 0 from J; bases not matched to a gene: 9. This CDR3 is 17 amino acids long. Written as DNA, the CDR3 is TGTGCCAGCAGACACCAGGGAGCGGGGGGGAGCACAGATACGCAGTATTTT. Residues: CASRHQGAGGSTDTQYF.

The table lists this clonotype with a few counts. The chain employs TRBV18 and TRBJ2-1; D unresolved. The CDR3 consists of 13 residues. The V end was cut by 1 base, the J end by 5 bases, with 6 bases between. CDR1 and CDR2 from the germline V gene are KGHSH and LQKENI. The CDR3 loop is CASSPLPHNEQFF. In DNA, the CDR3 is TGTGCCAGCTCACCACTCCCCCACAATGAGCAGTTCTTC. Full variable domain (missing parts from reference TRBV18 and TRBJ2-1): NAGVMQNPRHLVRRRGQEARLRCSPMKGHSHVYWYRQLPEEGLKFMVYLQKENIIDESGMPKERFSAEFPKEGPSILRIQQVVRGDSAAYFCASSPLPHNEQFFGPGTRLTVL.

This clonotype was detected a few times. J is TRBJ2-2 and V is TRBV15; possibly TRBD1 for D (5 bases). Trimming took off 0 bases at V and 1 base at J, with 6 bases between the two ends. The CDR3 runs 15 residues. Germline V gene lookup returns CDR1 LNHNV and CDR2 YYDKDF (reference sequence). CDR3 loop: CATSRDQGNTGELFF. CDR3 bases: TGTGCCACCAGCAGAGATCAGGGGAACACCGGGGAGCTGTTTTTT. The variable domain in full, completed from reference TRBV15 and TRBJ2-2, reads DAMVIQNPRYQVTQFGKPVTLSCSQTLNHNVMYWYQQKSSQAPKLLFHYYDKDFNNEADTPDNFQSRRPNTSFCFLDIRSPGLGDTAMYLCATSRDQGNTGELFFGEGSRLTVL.

The sample holds many counts of this clonotype. This chain connects TRBV29-1 to TRBJ2-1; D is possibly TRBD2 (6 bases). CDR3 length: 15 residues. V dropped 0 bases and J dropped 3 bases, with 12 bases sitting between them. Per germline, CDR1 SQVTM and CDR2 ANQGSEA. CDR3 in amino acids: CSVEDLRRGYNEQFF. The CDR3 DNA sequence: TGCAGCGTTGAAGATCTGAGGAGGGGCTACAATGAGCAGTTCTTC.

The chain has TRBV15 and TRBJ2-1, with D uncertain. Germline CDR1 reads LNHNV; CDR2 reads YYDKDF (reference sequence). This CDR3 spans 15 amino acids. V was cut by 1 base and J by 1 base, with 8 bases left in between. The CDR3 sequence is CATSRGAISYNEQFF. The CDR3, as DNA: TGTGCCACCAGCAGAGGGGCAATTTCCTACAATGAGCAGTTCTTC.

The sample holds a few counts of this clonotype. The rearrangement uses TRBV5-6 and TRBJ2-7; 9 nucleotides agree with TRBD2. Trimming at V came to 7 bases and at J to 4 bases, leaving 6 bases not matched to a gene. This CDR3 has 13 amino acids. The V gene's germline CDR1 is SGHDT and CDR2 YYEEEE. The CDR3: CASGRRGGYEQYF. CDR3 sequence (DNA): TGTGCCAGCGGGCGGCGGGGGGGGTACGAGCAGTACTTC.

The chain recombines TRBV12-3 or TRBV12-4 with TRBJ1-1, with D perhaps TRBD1 (5 bases). The V gene lost 6 bases and the J gene lost 5 bases, with 25 bases spanning the gap. CDR3 length: 17 amino acids. CDR3 region: CASSFRSFGAAGTEAFF. In nucleotides, the CDR3 is TGTGCCAGCAGCTTCCGCAGTTTTGGGGCAGCGGGGACTGAAGCTTTCTTT.

The gene calls are TRBV12-3 or TRBV12-4 and TRBJ2-1; D remains ambiguous. The CDR3 covers 11 residues. Trimming took off 6 bases at V and 8 bases at J, with 8 bases between the two ends. CDR3 residues: CASSLFYEQFF. In nucleotides, the CDR3 is TGTGCCAGCAGCCTCTTCTATGAGCAGTTCTTC.

Only a few counts were recorded for this clonotype. V is TRBV27 and J is TRBJ2-1, with 13 nucleotides matching TRBD2. V shed 5 bases, J shed 7 bases, and the junction held 5 bases outside the gene matches. This CDR3 is 15 amino acids long. Germline assignment: CDR1 MNHEY and CDR2 SMNVEV (reference sequence). CDR3: CASSLRTSGSNEQFF. The CDR3 DNA is TGTGCCAGCAGTCTAAGGACTAGCGGGAGTAATGAGCAGTTCTTC.

V is TRBV28 and J is TRBJ2-6; TRBD2 matches 11 bases. The CDR3 sequence is 17 residues long. J lost 4 bases, V lost 3 bases, and 5 bases had no gene match. The V gene's germline CDR1 is MDHEN and CDR2 SYDVKM. CDR3 amino acids: CASSFPGLAAGANVLTF. For the CDR3, the DNA is TGTGCCAGCAGTTTTCCGGGACTAGCGGCCGGGGCCAACGTCCTGACTTTC.